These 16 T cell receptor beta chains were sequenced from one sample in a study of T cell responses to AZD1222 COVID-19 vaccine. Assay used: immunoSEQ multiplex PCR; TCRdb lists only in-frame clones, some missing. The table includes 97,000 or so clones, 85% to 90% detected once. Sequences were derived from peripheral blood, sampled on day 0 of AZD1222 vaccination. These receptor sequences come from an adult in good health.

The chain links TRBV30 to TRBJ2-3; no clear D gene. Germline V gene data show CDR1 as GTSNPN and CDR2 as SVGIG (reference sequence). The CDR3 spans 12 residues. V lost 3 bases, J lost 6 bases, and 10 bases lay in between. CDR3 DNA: TGTGCCTGGAGCTTCAAAGTGGATACGCAGTATTTT. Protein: CAWSFKVDTQYF.

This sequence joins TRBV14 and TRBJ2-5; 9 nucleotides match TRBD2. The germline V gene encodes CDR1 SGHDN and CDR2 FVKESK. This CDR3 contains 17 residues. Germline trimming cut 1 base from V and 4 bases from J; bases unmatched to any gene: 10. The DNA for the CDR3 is TGTGCCAGCAGCCAAGTAGCCAACCTAGCGGGGAGAGAGACCCAGTACTTC. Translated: CASSQVANLAGRETQYF.

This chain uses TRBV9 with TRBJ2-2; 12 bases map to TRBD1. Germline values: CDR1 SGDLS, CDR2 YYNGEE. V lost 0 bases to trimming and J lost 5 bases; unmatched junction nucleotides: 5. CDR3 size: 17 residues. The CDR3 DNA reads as TGTGCCAGCAGCGTAGACGGGACAGGGGGCTTGACCGGGGAGCTGTTTTTT. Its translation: CASSVDGTGGLTGELFF.

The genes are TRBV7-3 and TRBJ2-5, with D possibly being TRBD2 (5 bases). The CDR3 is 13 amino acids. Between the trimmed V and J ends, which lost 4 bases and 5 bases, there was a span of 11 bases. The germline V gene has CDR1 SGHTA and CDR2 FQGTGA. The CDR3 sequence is CASSSLASETQYF. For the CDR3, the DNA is TGTGCCAGCAGCTCTCTAGCTAGTGAGACCCAGTACTTC.

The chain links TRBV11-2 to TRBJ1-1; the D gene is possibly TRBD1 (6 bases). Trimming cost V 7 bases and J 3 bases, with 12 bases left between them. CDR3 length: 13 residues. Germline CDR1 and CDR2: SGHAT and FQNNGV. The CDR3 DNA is TGTGCCAGCAAAAGGGGGGACTACACTGAAGCTTTCTTT. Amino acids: CASKRGDYTEAFF.

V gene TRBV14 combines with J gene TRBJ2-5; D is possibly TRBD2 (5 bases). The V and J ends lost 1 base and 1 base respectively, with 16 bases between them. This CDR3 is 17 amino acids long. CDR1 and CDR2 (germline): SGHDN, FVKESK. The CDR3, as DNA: TGTGCCAGCAGCCAAGTCCCGGACTGGCAGCTCCAAGAGACCCAGTACTTC. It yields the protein CASSQVPDWQLQETQYF.

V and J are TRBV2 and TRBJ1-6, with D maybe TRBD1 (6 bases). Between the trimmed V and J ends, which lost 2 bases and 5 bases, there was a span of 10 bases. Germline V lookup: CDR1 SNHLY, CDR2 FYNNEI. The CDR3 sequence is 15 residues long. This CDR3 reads CASSETAGDNSPLHF. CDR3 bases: TGTGCCAGCAGTGAAACCGCAGGGGATAATTCACCCCTCCACTTT.

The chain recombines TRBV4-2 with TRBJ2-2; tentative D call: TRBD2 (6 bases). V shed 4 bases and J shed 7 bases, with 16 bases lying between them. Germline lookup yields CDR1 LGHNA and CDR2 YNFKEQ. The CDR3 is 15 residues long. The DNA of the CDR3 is TGTGCCAGCAGCCGCCCCGAGGGAGGCGGCGGGGAGCTGTTTTTT. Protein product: CASSRPEGGGGELFF.

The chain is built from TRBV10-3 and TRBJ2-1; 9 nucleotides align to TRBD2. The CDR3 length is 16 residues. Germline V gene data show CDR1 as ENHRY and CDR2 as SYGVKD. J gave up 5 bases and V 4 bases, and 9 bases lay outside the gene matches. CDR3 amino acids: CAISGGLAQIHNEQFF. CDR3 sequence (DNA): TGTGCCATCAGTGGGGGACTAGCCCAAATCCACAATGAGCAGTTCTTC.

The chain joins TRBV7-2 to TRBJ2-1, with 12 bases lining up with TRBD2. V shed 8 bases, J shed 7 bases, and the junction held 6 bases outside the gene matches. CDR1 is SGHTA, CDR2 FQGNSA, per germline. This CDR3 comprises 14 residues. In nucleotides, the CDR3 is TGTGCCAGCTCGACTAGCGGGGGATCGAATGAGCAGTTCTTC. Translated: CASSTSGGSNEQFF.

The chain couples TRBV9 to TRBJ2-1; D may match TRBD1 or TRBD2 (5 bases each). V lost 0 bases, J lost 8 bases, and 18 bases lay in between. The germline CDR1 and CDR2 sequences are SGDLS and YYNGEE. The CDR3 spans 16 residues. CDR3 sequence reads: CASSVAGDPTLYEQFF. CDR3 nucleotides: TGTGCCAGCAGCGTAGCTGGGGACCCTACTCTCTATGAGCAGTTCTTC.

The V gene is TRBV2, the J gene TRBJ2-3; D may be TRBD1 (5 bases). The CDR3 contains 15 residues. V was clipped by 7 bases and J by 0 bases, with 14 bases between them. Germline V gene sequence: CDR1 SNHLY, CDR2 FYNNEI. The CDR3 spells CASNSDTTSTDTQYF. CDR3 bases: TGTGCCAGCAACTCGGACACGACTAGCACAGATACGCAGTATTTT.

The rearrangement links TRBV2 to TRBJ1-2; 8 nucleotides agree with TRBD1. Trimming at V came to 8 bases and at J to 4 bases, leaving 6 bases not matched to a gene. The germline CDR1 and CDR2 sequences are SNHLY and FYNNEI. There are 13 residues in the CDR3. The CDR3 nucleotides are TGTGCCAGCCCGGGACAGGCACCCTATGGCTACACCTTC. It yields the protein CASPGQAPYGYTF.

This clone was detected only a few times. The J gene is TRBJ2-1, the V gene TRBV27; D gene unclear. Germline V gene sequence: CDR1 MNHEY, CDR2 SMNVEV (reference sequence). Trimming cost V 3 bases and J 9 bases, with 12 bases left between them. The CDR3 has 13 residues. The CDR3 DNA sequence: TGTGCCAGCAGTTTCGGCGTAGCATCTGAGCAGTTCTTC. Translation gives CASSFGVASEQFF.

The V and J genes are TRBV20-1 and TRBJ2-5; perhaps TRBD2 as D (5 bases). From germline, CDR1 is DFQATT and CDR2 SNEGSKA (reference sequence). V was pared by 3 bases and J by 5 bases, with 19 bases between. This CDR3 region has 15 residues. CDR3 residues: CSASPTLRVGETQYF. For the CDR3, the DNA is TGCAGTGCTAGTCCGACTTTGAGGGTGGGGGAGACCCAGTACTTC.

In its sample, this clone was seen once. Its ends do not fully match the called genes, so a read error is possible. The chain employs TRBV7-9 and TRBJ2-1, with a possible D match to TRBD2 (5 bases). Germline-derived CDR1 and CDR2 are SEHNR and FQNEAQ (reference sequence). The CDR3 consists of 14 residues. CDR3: CASSLALAPNKQFF. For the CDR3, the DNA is TGTGCCAGCAGCTTAGCGCTAGCCCCCAATAAGCAGTTCTTC.